This T cell receptor (beta chain) was sequenced during a study of neurological immune-mediated disorders. This clonotype was seen at least ten times. MiXCR, applied by TCRdb to the 5' RACE reads, yields one record per CDR3 protein. The repertoire has 55,000 to 70,000 distinct CDR3 sequences, roughly 10% of them found once; the top ten carry 1.5% to 2%. PBMCs numbering 2 million and stored at -80 C yielded the unsorted libraries. Per the germline V gene, CDR1 is SNHLY and CDR2 is FYNNEI. Trimming pared 2 bases from V and 4 bases from J, leaving 14 bases between. The CDR3 runs to 15 residues. The V call is TRBV2, the J call TRBJ1-1; D not certain. This TCR derives from a man between 60 and 75 years old in good health. The material sequenced was PBMCs. Here the CDR3 reads CASSEFEVMSTEAFF. As DNA, the CDR3 is TGTGCCAGCAGTGAATTCGAAGTAATGAGCACTGAAGCTTTCTTT.